The T cell receptor (beta chain) under discussion was sequenced for a study of blood T cells in healthy people across ages. This CDR3 has 14 amino acids. Trimming shortened V by 8 bases and J by 5 bases, and 18 bases separated the two germline ends. Germline loops: CDR1 SGHTA, CDR2 FQGNSA. For the second PCR, which ran for roughly 6 to 12 cycles, a sample-barcoded 5' primer and a J-beta primer mix were used. Every single cDNA molecule received a tag from a template-switch adaptor with 12 random nucleotides. TCRdb reprocessed the 5' RACE reads with MiXCR, giving one entry per CDR3 protein. The sample carries more than 750,000 distinct CDR3 sequences, about 27% recorded once. This clonotype was counted between two and nine times. The same data also contributed to another study, on T cells of mothers and their children.

The sequence was collected from a woman between 40 and 50 years old in good health. The chain carries TRBV7-2 and TRBJ1-1; TRBD1 might be the D (5 bases). The material sequenced was blood. In DNA, the CDR3 is TGTGCCAGCGGCCCGGGGGGTCAATGGACTGAAGCTTTCTTT. This codes for CASGPGGQWTEAFF.